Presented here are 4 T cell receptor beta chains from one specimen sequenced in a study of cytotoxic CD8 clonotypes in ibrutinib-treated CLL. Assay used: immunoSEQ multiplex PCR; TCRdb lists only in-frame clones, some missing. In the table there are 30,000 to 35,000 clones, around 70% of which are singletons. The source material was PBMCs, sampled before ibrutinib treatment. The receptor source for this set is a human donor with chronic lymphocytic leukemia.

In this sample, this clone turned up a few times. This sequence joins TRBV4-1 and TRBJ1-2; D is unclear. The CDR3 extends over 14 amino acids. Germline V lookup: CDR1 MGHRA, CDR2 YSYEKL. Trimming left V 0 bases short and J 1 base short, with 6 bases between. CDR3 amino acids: CASSQEGSNYGYTF. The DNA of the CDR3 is TGCGCCAGCAGCCAAGAGGGGAGTAACTATGGCTACACCTTC.

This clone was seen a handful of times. The CDR3 DNA follows: TGTGCCAGCAGTTCTAATTCACCCCTCCACTTT. This codes for CASSSNSPLHF. The chain recombines TRBV4-2 with TRBJ1-6; no firm D call. The CDR3 contains 11 residues. The germline V gene encodes CDR1 LGHNA and CDR2 YNFKEQ. Trimming removed 6 bases at V and 6 bases at J, with 3 bases between.

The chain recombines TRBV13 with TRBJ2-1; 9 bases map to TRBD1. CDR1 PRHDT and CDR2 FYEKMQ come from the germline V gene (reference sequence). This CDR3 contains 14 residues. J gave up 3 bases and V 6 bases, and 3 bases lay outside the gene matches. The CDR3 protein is CASRMGQGYNEQFF. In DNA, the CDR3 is TGTGCCAGCAGAATGGGACAGGGCTACAATGAGCAGTTCTTC.

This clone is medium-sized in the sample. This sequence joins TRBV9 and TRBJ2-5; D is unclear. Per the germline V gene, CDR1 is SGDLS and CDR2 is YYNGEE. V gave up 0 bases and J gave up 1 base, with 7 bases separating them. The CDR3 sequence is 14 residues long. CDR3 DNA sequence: TGTGCCAGCAGCGTAGGGGCTCCCCAAGAGACCCAGTACTTC. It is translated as CASSVGAPQETQYF. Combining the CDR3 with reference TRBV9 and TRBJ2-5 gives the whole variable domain DSGVTQTPKHLITATGQRVTLRCSPRSGDLSVYWYQQSLDQGLQFLIQYYNGEERAKGNILERFSAQQFPDLHSELNLSSLELGDSALYFCASSVGAPQETQYFGPGTRLLVL.